Shown below are 11 T cell receptor beta chains from a single sample sequenced in a study of blood T cell repertoires in COVID-19. Sequencing used immunoSEQ multiplex PCR; TCRdb keeps in-frame clones, though not all of them. Of around 500,000 clones listed, 75% to 90% are singletons. Sequencing input: PBMCs or T cells enriched from blood (not recorded which). All receptors derive from a woman aged 55-70 years who had recovered from COVID-19.

The table lists this clone with a count of one. CDR3 sequence reads: CASNYGQLYTF. In DNA, the CDR3 is TGTGCCAGCAACTACGGACAGCTCTACACCTTC. The chain couples TRBV3-1 (or the pseudogene TRBV3-2) to TRBJ1-2; maybe TRBD1 (6 bases). This CDR3 spans 11 amino acids. The V gene lost 7 bases and the J gene lost 10 bases, with 13 bases spanning the gap. Germline CDR1 is LGHDT and CDR2 is YNNKEL (reference sequence).

This clone was picked up a small number of times. The chain links TRBV7-8 to TRBJ2-1, with D hard to call. The germline V gene encodes CDR1 SGHVS and CDR2 FQNEAQ. V dropped 3 bases and J dropped 10 bases, with 10 bases sitting between them. There are 12 residues in the CDR3. As DNA, the CDR3 is TGTGCCAGCAGCTTGGTCAGTGCCGAGCAGTTCTTC. It specifies CASSLVSAEQFF.

V usage is TRBV5-1 and J usage is TRBJ1-1; D unresolved. The CDR3 has 11 amino acids. Looked up from germline, CDR1 is SGHRS and CDR2 is YFSETQ. V was shortened by 6 bases and J by 2 bases, with 5 bases between the two germline ends. The CDR3 region has the DNA TGCGCCAGCAACTCAAACACTGAAGCTTTCTTT. Protein sequence: CASNSNTEAFF.

The chain has TRBV18 and TRBJ2-1; the D gene is possibly TRBD1 (5 bases). From germline, CDR1 is KGHSH and CDR2 LQKENI. CDR3 length equals 15 residues. Between the trimmed V and J ends, which lost 2 bases and 6 bases, there was a span of 14 bases. The CDR3 is CASSPGQGSFNEQFF. For the CDR3, the DNA is TGTGCCAGCTCACCAGGGCAGGGTTCTTTCAATGAGCAGTTCTTC. The complete variable domain, with remaining parts taken from reference TRBV18 and TRBJ2-1, reads NAGVMQNPRHLVRRRGQEARLRCSPMKGHSHVYWYRQLPEEGLKFMVYLQKENIIDESGMPKERFSAEFPKEGPSILRIQQVVRGDSAAYFCASSPGQGSFNEQFFGPGTRLTVL.

J is TRBJ2-3 and V is TRBV2, with TRBD2 matching over 8 bases. With 1 base clipped from V and 2 bases from J, the junction kept 5 bases outside the gene matches. Germline CDR1 and CDR2: SNHLY and FYNNEI. The CDR3 runs to 16 residues. CDR3 in amino acids: CASSEELAVFTDTQYF. CDR3 coding DNA: TGTGCCAGCAGTGAAGAACTAGCGGTTTTCACAGATACGCAGTATTTT.

The chain employs TRBV4-1 and TRBJ1-4; the D gene is possibly TRBD1 (5 bases). V lost 3 bases to trimming and J lost 0 bases, with 8 bases between them. The V gene's germline CDR1 is MGHRA and CDR2 YSYEKL. This CDR3 has 15 residues. CDR3 sequence reads: CASSHWGATNEKLFF. The CDR3 DNA follows: TGCGCCAGCAGCCATTGGGGGGCAACTAATGAAAAACTGTTTTTT.

This chain links TRBV6-6 with TRBJ2-2; 9 bases are shared with TRBD2. The germline V gene encodes CDR1 MNHNY and CDR2 SVGAGI (reference sequence). V shed 4 bases, J shed 6 bases, and the junction held 3 bases outside the gene matches. The CDR3 sequence is 14 residues long. The CDR3 DNA sequence: TGTGCCAGCAGTTCTAGACTAGCGGCCGGGGAGCTGTTTTTT. Translating gives CASSSRLAAGELFF.

V is TRBV6-5 and J is TRBJ1-6, with D perhaps matching TRBD1 (6 bases). Looked up from germline, CDR1 is MNHEY and CDR2 is SVGAGI. CDR3 size: 15 residues. V gave up 2 bases and J gave up 7 bases, with 12 bases separating them. For the CDR3, the DNA is TGTGCCAGCAGTTACAACAGGGATGGGAATTCACCCCTCCACTTT. Its protein is CASSYNRDGNSPLHF.

The rearrangement joins TRBV9 to TRBJ2-2, with TRBD1 as a possible D gene (5 bases). There are 14 residues in the CDR3. Germline V CDR1 and CDR2: SGDLS, YYNGEE. The V gene lost 1 base and the J gene lost 6 bases, with 10 bases spanning the gap. CDR3 sequence: CASSVQGRAGELFF. The CDR3 DNA is TGTGCCAGCAGCGTACAGGGCCGGGCCGGGGAGCTGTTTTTT.

The chain joins TRBV21-1 to TRBJ1-1; TRBD1 reflects the table's D call only, with no check against the DNA. TRBV21-1 is a pseudogene segment. The CDR3 loop spans 16 amino acids. The CDR3 bases are TGTGCCAGCAGCAAAGTGGACAGACCTATGAACACTGAAGCTTTCTTT. Translation gives CASSKVDRPMNTEAFF.

The chain couples TRBV19 to TRBJ2-3, with TRBD1 matching over 9 bases. The J segment lost 6 bases and the V segment lost 3 bases, leaving 13 bases of the junction unmatched. Germline V CDR1 and CDR2: LNHDA, SQIVND (reference sequence). This CDR3 has 17 residues. The CDR3 reads CASSIGTGSVAKDTQYF. The DNA of the CDR3 is TGTGCCAGTAGTATTGGGACAGGGTCAGTCGCAAAGGATACGCAGTATTTT. The full variable domain, with the rest looked up from reference TRBV19 and TRBJ2-3, is DGGITQSPKYLFRKEGQNVTLSCEQNLNHDAMYWYRQDPGQGLRLIYYSQIVNDFQKGDIAEGYSVSREKKESFPLTVTSAQKNPTAFYLCASSIGTGSVAKDTQYFGPGTRLTVL.